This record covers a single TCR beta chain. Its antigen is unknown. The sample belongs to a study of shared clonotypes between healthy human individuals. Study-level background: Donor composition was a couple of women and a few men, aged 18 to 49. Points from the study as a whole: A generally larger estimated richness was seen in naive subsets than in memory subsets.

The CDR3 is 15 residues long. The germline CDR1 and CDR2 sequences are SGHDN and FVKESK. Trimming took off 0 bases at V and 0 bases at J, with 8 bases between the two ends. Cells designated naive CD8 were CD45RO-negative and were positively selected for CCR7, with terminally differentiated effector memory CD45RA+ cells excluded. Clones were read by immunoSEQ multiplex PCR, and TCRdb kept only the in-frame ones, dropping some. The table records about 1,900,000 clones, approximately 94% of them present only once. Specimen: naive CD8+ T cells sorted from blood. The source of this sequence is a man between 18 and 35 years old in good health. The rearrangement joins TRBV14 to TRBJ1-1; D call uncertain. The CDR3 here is CASSQEQYMNTEAFF. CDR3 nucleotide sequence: TGTGCCAGCAGCCAAGAACAGTACATGAACACTGAAGCTTTCTTT.